These 19 T cell receptor beta chains originate from one sample sequenced in a study of blood T cell repertoires in COVID-19. Method: immunoSEQ multiplex PCR; TCRdb's copy keeps in-frame clones and lacks some. The table lists about 250,000 clones, almost 90% of them singletons. The sequencing sample was made of peripheral blood. These receptor sequences come from a man aged 80 or over with acute or convalescent COVID-19.

The CDR3 DNA reads as TGTGCCAGTAGTACTCTTTTGTCGACAGCTGGGGCTTTCTTT. This translates into CASSTLLSTAGAFF. The chain carries TRBV19 and TRBJ1-1; D is possibly TRBD1 (5 bases). This CDR3 contains 14 residues. The V gene lost 4 bases and the J gene lost 11 bases, with 20 bases spanning the gap. CDR1 and CDR2 (germline): LNHDA, SQIVND (reference sequence).

There are a few counts of this clone. The chain joins TRBV9 to TRBJ2-1; TRBD1 matches 7 bases. The germline V gene has CDR1 SGDLS and CDR2 YYNGEE. This CDR3 spans 17 amino acids. With V trimmed by 3 bases and J by 0 bases, 9 bases remained unmatched. The CDR3 DNA is TGTGCCAGCAGCGGCCGACTCTCAGGGGGCTCCTACAATGAGCAGTTCTTC. The encoded protein is CASSGRLSGGSYNEQFF.

The J gene is TRBJ2-7, the V gene TRBV6-5, with a tentative D call TRBD2 (5 bases). Trimming took 2 bases from V and 0 from J, leaving 11 bases between them. Germline CDR1 is MNHEY and CDR2 is SVGAGI. The CDR3 is 15 amino acids. The CDR3 nucleotides are TGTGCCAGCAGTTACGCGGGTCGGAGCTCCTACGAGCAGTACTTC. Protein sequence: CASSYAGRSSYEQYF.

This clone was detected once. This chain uses TRBV7-2 with TRBJ1-1; TRBD1 aligns across 7 bases. With V trimmed by 4 bases and J by 6 bases, 8 bases remained unmatched. CDR3 length: 14 amino acids. The V gene's germline CDR1 is SGHTA and CDR2 FQGNSA. CDR3 in DNA: TGTGCCAGCAGCTCGACAGGGACGCTGGCTGAAGCTTTCTTT. It codes for CASSSTGTLAEAFF.

For the CDR3, the DNA is TGTGCCATCTCAAGGGGAGCGGGAGGCACAGATACGCAGTATTTT. Translation gives CAISRGAGGTDTQYF. The chain combines TRBV10-3 with TRBJ2-3; 8 bases are a match to TRBD2. The CDR3 sequence is 15 residues long. CDR1 and CDR2 from the germline V gene are ENHRY and SYGVKD. Trimming removed 8 bases from V and 1 base from J; junction bases left unmatched: 8.

This clone has a single count. The CDR3 sequence: CASSPRRVLYNEQFF. CDR3 bases: TGTGCCAGCAGCCCACGCAGGGTACTTTACAATGAGCAGTTCTTC. This sequence joins TRBV7-2 and TRBJ2-1, with a tentative D call TRBD1 (5 bases). The germline gives CDR1 SGHTA, CDR2 FQGNSA. The CDR3 totals 15 residues. Trimming stripped 5 bases from V and 4 bases from J, with 15 bases between.

The table lists this clone with a count of one. This chain connects TRBV6-5 to TRBJ1-2; D ambiguous. Germline V CDR1 and CDR2: MNHEY, SVGAGI. The CDR3 is made up of 15 amino acids. V shed 7 bases and J shed 2 bases, with 17 bases lying between them. This CDR3 is CASTLSQELNYGYTF. In DNA, the CDR3 is TGTGCCAGCACCTTGAGTCAGGAATTGAACTATGGCTACACCTTC.

The CDR3 sequence is CASSRGRGRSTDTQYF. The CDR3 nucleotides read TGTGCCAGCAGCCGGGGACGGGGGAGAAGCACAGATACGCAGTATTTT. The chain is built from TRBV5-4 and TRBJ2-3; tentatively, D is TRBD2 (6 bases). Trimming shortened V by 4 bases and J by 0 bases, and 15 bases separated the two germline ends. Germline CDR1 reads SGHNT; CDR2 reads YYREEE (reference sequence). This CDR3 is built from 16 residues. The full variable domain, with the rest looked up from reference TRBV5-4 and TRBJ2-3, is ETGVTQSPTHLIKTRGQQVTLRCSSQSGHNTVSWYQQALGQGPQFIFQYYREEENGRGNFPPRFSGLQFPNYSSELNVNALELDDSALYLCASSRGRGRSTDTQYFGPGTRLTVL.

The CDR3 reads CAISESTASYTF. The DNA for the CDR3 is TGTGCCATCAGTGAGTCGACAGCCAGCTACACCTTC. The chain employs TRBV10-3 and TRBJ1-2, with D possibly matching TRBD1 (5 bases). The CDR3 sequence is 12 residues long. Trimming left V 0 bases short and J 9 bases short, with 8 bases between. CDR1 and CDR2 (germline): ENHRY, SYGVKD.

Only a few counts were recorded for this clone. Other DNA sequences of this sample code for an identical CDR3. In DNA form, the CDR3 reads TGCGCCAGCAGCTTGGTGGGACAGGGGCCCGGGGAGCTGTTTTTT. Translating gives CASSLVGQGPGELFF. The chain carries TRBV5-1 and TRBJ2-2, with 10 bases matching TRBD1. V lost 0 bases to trimming and J lost 6 bases; unmatched junction nucleotides: 2. CDR3 length equals 15 residues. Germline assignment: CDR1 SGHRS and CDR2 YFSETQ.

V and J are TRBV28 and TRBJ2-3; TRBD2 matches 7 bases. The CDR3 extends over 14 amino acids. Losses at the gene ends were 6 bases for V and 5 bases for J; bases not matched to a gene: 8. Germline lookup yields CDR1 MDHEN and CDR2 SYDVKM. The CDR3 region is CASSAGLRRDTQYF. In DNA, the CDR3 is TGTGCCAGCAGCGCGGGACTAAGGAGAGATACGCAGTATTTT.

The chain carries TRBV5-4 and TRBJ2-3; D is perhaps TRBD2 (5 bases). The CDR3 loop spans 16 amino acids. Trimming shortened V by 4 bases and J by 2 bases, and 17 bases separated the two germline ends. CDR1 and CDR2 (germline): SGHNT, YYREEE (reference sequence). The CDR3 is CASSLTTRMATDTQYF. In DNA, the CDR3 is TGTGCCAGCAGCCTAACCACTAGAATGGCCACAGATACGCAGTATTTT.

The CDR3 reads CASSRDRGQETQYF. The CDR3 DNA reads TGTGCCAGCAGCCGTGACAGGGGCCAAGAGACCCAGTACTTC. The chain joins TRBV14 to TRBJ2-5; 8 positions match TRBD1. Losses at the gene ends were 4 bases for V and 1 base for J; bases not matched to a gene: 2. This CDR3 has 14 residues. Germline loops: CDR1 SGHDN, CDR2 FVKESK.

This clone appeared a few times. This chain links TRBV9 with TRBJ1-1; weak D call: TRBD1 (5 bases). Germline V gene data show CDR1 as SGDLS and CDR2 as YYNGEE. V lost 7 bases and J lost 0, with 13 bases in between. The CDR3 extends over 14 amino acids. This CDR3 is CASGGERLNTEAFF. Written as DNA, the CDR3 is TGTGCCAGCGGAGGGGAGAGGCTGAACACTGAAGCTTTCTTT.

V gene TRBV7-5 combines with J gene TRBJ1-4. TRBV7-5 is assigned pseudogene status. The CDR3 spans 15 residues. The CDR3 DNA follows: TGTGCCAGAAGCCACCCGGGGAGGTCTAATGAAAAACTGTTTTTT. Residues: CARSHPGRSNEKLFF.

This clone was detected a few times. The chain carries TRBV4-3 and TRBJ1-6, with D perhaps TRBD1 (5 bases). V was clipped by 9 bases and J by 6 bases, with 12 bases between them. The CDR3 is 13 residues long. Per the germline V gene, CDR1 is LGHNA and CDR2 is YSLEER. The CDR3, as DNA: TGCGCCAGTCGACAGTTTTCTAATTCACCCCTCCACTTT. As protein: CASRQFSNSPLHF.

This clone has a single count. The chain employs TRBV9 and TRBJ1-1; TRBD1 matches 7 bases. The CDR3 consists of 14 residues. V gave up 4 bases and J gave up 1 base; unmatched junction bases: 4. The germline V gene encodes CDR1 SGDLS and CDR2 YYNGEE. The CDR3 DNA is TGTGCCAGCAGCTTCGGGACAGCGAACACTGAAGCTTTCTTT. Amino acid sequence: CASSFGTANTEAFF.

CDR3 region: CASSYQGGNTEAFF. In DNA form, the CDR3 reads TGTGCCAGCAGCTACCAAGGGGGGAACACTGAAGCTTTCTTT. The V gene is TRBV7-2, the J gene TRBJ1-1; a weak D match, TRBD1 (6 bases). V lost 4 bases to trimming and J lost 1 base, with 10 bases between them. CDR1 and CDR2 (germline): SGHTA, FQGNSA. The CDR3 length is 14 residues.

CDR3 nucleotides: TGTGCCAGCCGAAAATTGGACAGGGTGGGAGAGACCCAGTACTTC. Its translation: CASRKLDRVGETQYF. This chain uses TRBV28 with TRBJ2-5, with 8 nucleotides matching TRBD1. The CDR3 loop spans 15 amino acids. V lost 8 bases to trimming and J lost 4 bases; unmatched junction nucleotides: 12. The germline CDR1 and CDR2 sequences are MDHEN and SYDVKM. The full variable domain, completed using reference TRBV28 and TRBJ2-5, is DVKVTQSSRYLVKRTGEKVFLECVQDMDHENMFWYRQDPGLGLRLIYFSYDVKMKEKGDIPEGYSVSREKKERFSLILESASTNQTSMYLCASRKLDRVGETQYFGPGTRLLVL.